This TCR beta chain was profiled in a study of cytomegalovirus exposure and HLA in healthy donors. The CDR3 has 13 residues. Germline-derived CDR1 and CDR2 are LGHNA and YNFKEQ. V gave up 8 bases and J gave up 4 bases; unmatched junction bases: 8. Clones were read by immunoSEQ multiplex PCR, and TCRdb kept only the in-frame ones, dropping some. The sample comprises approximately 82,000 clones, 85% to 95% of which are singletons, and 0.69% rests with the top ten. Sequences were obtained from PBMCs. The V call is TRBV4-2, the J call TRBJ2-7, with 7 bases lining up with TRBD1. The TCR sequence derives from a woman aged 18 to 35 in good health and CMV-seronegative. The CDR3 here is CASGPGQPYEQYF. DNA for the CDR3: TGTGCCAGCGGACCGGGACAGCCTTACGAGCAGTACTTC.